Each of the 20 T cell receptor beta chains below was sequenced from the same sample in a study of cytomegalovirus exposure and HLA in healthy donors. With 60 Vbeta and 13 Jbeta primers, the PCR was carried out. Only in-frame clones appear in the TCRdb table, and some are missing; sequencing was by immunoSEQ multiplex PCR. The sample shows around 150,000 clones, just under 85% of them seen only once. The sequenced sample consisted of PBMCs. The receptors stem from a man aged 25 to 45 in good health and CMV-seropositive.

This clone was detected once. V and J are TRBV15 and TRBJ2-7; the match to TRBD1 covers 9 bases. J lost 2 bases, V lost 6 bases, and 5 bases had no gene match. From germline, CDR1 is LNHNV and CDR2 YYDKDF (reference sequence). The CDR3 runs to 14 residues. The CDR3 DNA is TGTGCCACCAGGAAGGACAGGGGTCCCTACGAGCAGTACTTC. It yields the protein CATRKDRGPYEQYF.

The table lists this clone with a few counts. The chain is built from TRBV7-9 and TRBJ2-3; 9 bases agree with TRBD1. The ends lost 0 bases at V and 6 bases at J; junction bases unmatched: 7. Germline CDR1 is SEHNR and CDR2 is FQNEAQ (reference sequence). The CDR3 runs to 16 residues. The CDR3 is CASSLAGQGIPDTQYF. The DNA for the CDR3 is TGTGCCAGCAGCTTAGCGGGACAGGGAATACCCGATACGCAGTATTTT.

This clone occurred once. The chain carries TRBV18 and TRBJ1-6; tentatively, D is TRBD1 (6 bases). The V end was cut by 3 bases, the J end by 1 base, with 13 bases between. CDR1 and CDR2 from the germline V gene are KGHSH and LQKENI. The CDR3 consists of 17 residues. CDR3 in amino acids: CASSPQIQGSYNSPLHF. CDR3 nucleotide sequence: TGTGCCAGCTCACCGCAGATACAGGGATCCTATAATTCACCCCTCCACTTT.

The J gene is TRBJ2-5, the V gene TRBV2; TRBD2 aligns across 11 bases. J lost 13 bases, V lost 6 bases, and 10 bases had no gene match. Germline CDR1 reads SNHLY; CDR2 reads FYNNEI. CDR3 length: 13 residues. The CDR3 DNA is TGTGCCAGCAGGGACTCGACTAGCGGGGACTTGTACTTC. It yields the protein CASRDSTSGDLYF.

The gene calls are TRBV19 and TRBJ1-5; a possible D gene is TRBD1 (5 bases). Trimming stripped 4 bases from V and 4 bases from J, with 5 bases between. Germline CDR1 is LNHDA and CDR2 is SQIVND (reference sequence). This CDR3 region has 12 residues. CDR3 DNA sequence: TGTGCCAGTAGTACAGGGAATCAGCCCCAGCATTTT. It codes for CASSTGNQPQHF.

V usage is TRBV7-6 and J usage is TRBJ2-1; D may be TRBD1 (6 bases). V was cut by 1 base and J by 3 bases, with 7 bases left in between. There are 14 residues in the CDR3. Germline V gene lookup returns CDR1 SGHVS and CDR2 FNYEAQ. CDR3 DNA sequence: TGTGCCAGCAGCTTAGAGGGGGACTACAATGAGCAGTTCTTC. This encodes CASSLEGDYNEQFF.

This chain links TRBV5-4 with TRBJ1-1; 8 bases agree with TRBD1. CDR3 length equals 14 residues. The V segment lost 4 bases and the J segment 5 bases; nucleotides outside the gene matches: 7. Germline V gene lookup returns CDR1 SGHNT and CDR2 YYREEE (reference sequence). The CDR3 protein is CASSPQTGVTEAFF. DNA of the CDR3: TGTGCCAGCAGCCCGCAGACAGGGGTGACTGAAGCTTTCTTT.

This clone showed up just a few times. The chain combines TRBV19 with TRBJ2-1; a possible D gene is TRBD2 (5 bases). Germline V gives CDR1 LNHDA, CDR2 SQIVND (reference sequence). The CDR3 consists of 15 residues. Trimming removed 5 bases from V and 5 bases from J, with 16 bases in between. The DNA of the CDR3 is TGTGCCAGTAGTGCTAGAGCGGCAGGTCACAATGAGCAGTTCTTC. This encodes CASSARAAGHNEQFF.

The V call is TRBV5-1, the J call TRBJ2-3; 7 bases are shared with TRBD1. Trimming removed 5 bases from V and 0 bases from J; junction bases left unmatched: 6. Germline V lookup: CDR1 SGHRS, CDR2 YFSETQ. This CDR3 comprises 15 residues. DNA of the CDR3: TGCGCCAGCAGACTGACAGGGATTAGCACAGATACGCAGTATTTT. Translation: CASRLTGISTDTQYF.

This chain links TRBV5-1 with TRBJ2-5; 12 bases fit TRBD2. This CDR3 spans 16 amino acids. Germline V CDR1 and CDR2: SGHRS, YFSETQ. The V gene end was trimmed by 3 bases and the J gene end by 5 bases; junction bases not matched to a gene: 8. The CDR3 is CASSWGLAGGPETQYF. DNA for the CDR3: TGCGCCAGCAGCTGGGGGCTAGCGGGGGGGCCCGAGACCCAGTACTTC. Based on the CDR3 plus reference TRBV5-1 and TRBJ2-5, the full variable domain is KAGVTQTPRYLIKTRGQQVTLSCSPISGHRSVSWYQQTPGQGLQFLFEYFSETQRNKGNFPGRFSGRQFSNSRSEMNVSTLELGDSALYLCASSWGLAGGPETQYFGPGTRLLVL.

V usage is TRBV9 and J usage is TRBJ2-1, with 13 bases lining up with TRBD2. With V trimmed by 4 bases and J by 1 base, 5 bases remained unmatched. Germline assignment: CDR1 SGDLS and CDR2 YYNGEE. There are 17 residues in the CDR3. CDR3 bases: TGTGCCAGCAGCCTCTGGACTAGCGGGGGTTCCTACAATGAGCAGTTCTTC. Translated: CASSLWTSGGSYNEQFF.

The gene calls are TRBV5-6 and TRBJ1-3, with 7 bases that match TRBD1. Germline CDR1 reads SGHDT; CDR2 reads YYEEEE. V dropped 4 bases and J dropped 3; count of bases not matched to a gene: 7. The CDR3 is 15 residues long. CDR3 in DNA: TGTGCCAGCAGCAGGGGACAGTCGGGTGGAAACACCATATATTTT. This sequence encodes CASSRGQSGGNTIYF.

V and J are TRBV28 and TRBJ1-6; D is perhaps TRBD1 (6 bases). The germline V and J ends were trimmed by 5 bases and 10 bases, with 18 bases remaining between them. The length of the CDR3 is 15 residues. Germline CDR1 reads MDHEN; CDR2 reads SYDVKM. The CDR3 reads CASSRSRGAASPLHF. The CDR3 DNA reads as TGTGCCAGCAGTCGCTCCAGGGGAGCAGCATCACCCCTCCACTTT.

The gene calls are TRBV5-4 and TRBJ1-6; D not certain. The V end lost 5 bases, the J end lost 0 bases, and 12 bases lay between the germline ends. Looked up from germline, CDR1 is SGHNT and CDR2 is YYREEE (reference sequence). The CDR3 runs to 16 residues. CDR3 bases: TGTGCCAGCAGTCGAGACTTGAGCTCCTATAATTCACCCCTCCACTTT. Its translation: CASSRDLSSYNSPLHF.

CDR3 sequence: CASSRGLAGGTDTQYF. The CDR3 DNA reads as TGTGCCAGCAGCAGGGGACTAGCGGGGGGCACAGATACGCAGTATTTT. The V and J genes are TRBV5-4 and TRBJ2-3; 14 bases match TRBD2. V lost 4 bases and J lost 1; bases outside the gene matches: 2. CDR3 length equals 16 residues. Germline V CDR1 and CDR2: SGHNT, YYREEE (reference sequence).

There are a few counts of this clone. CDR3 in DNA: TGTGCCAGCAGTGCCCAGCCCAGGGGAAGGAACACTGAAGCTTTCTTT. Protein: CASSAQPRGRNTEAFF. The chain has TRBV6-1 and TRBJ1-1; D is perhaps TRBD1 (6 bases). The germline CDR1 and CDR2 sequences are MNHNS and SASEGT. This CDR3 comprises 16 residues. V lost 4 bases to trimming and J lost 1 base, with 16 bases between them.

The chain links TRBV7-8 to TRBJ1-3, with D possibly matching TRBD1 (5 bases). CDR3 size: 18 residues. The germline V gene has CDR1 SGHVS and CDR2 FQNEAQ. With 1 base removed from V and 0 bases from J, the gap between germline ends came to 16 bases. The CDR3 protein is CASSLGFRQPSSGNTIYF. DNA of the CDR3: TGTGCCAGCAGCTTAGGCTTTAGACAGCCATCCTCTGGAAACACCATATATTTT. Full variable domain (missing parts from reference TRBV7-8 and TRBJ1-3): GAGVSQSPRYKVAKRGQDVALRCDPISGHVSLFWYQQALGQGPEFLTYFQNEAQLDKSGLPSDRFFAERPEGSVSTLKIQRTQQEDSAVYLCASSLGFRQPSSGNTIYFGEGSWLTVV.

The chain combines TRBV9 with TRBJ1-2, with 8 bases that match TRBD1. The trim removed 4 bases at V and 4 bases at J, leaving 9 bases unmatched. CDR1 SGDLS and CDR2 YYNGEE come from the germline V gene. The CDR3 covers 15 residues. CDR3 residues: CASSPRTGWGYGYTF. CDR3 bases: TGTGCCAGCAGCCCCCGGACAGGGTGGGGCTATGGCTACACCTTC.

The chain is built from TRBV7-2 and TRBJ2-5, with TRBD1 identical over 9 bases. The J call may be mistaken, given a closer DNA end match to TRBJ2-7. CDR1 is SGHTA and CDR2 is FQGNSA in the germline V gene. The CDR3 sequence is 16 residues long. CDR3 in amino acids: CASSYWTGDGSYEQYF. CDR3 DNA: TGTGCCAGCAGCTACTGGACAGGGGACGGCTCCTACGAGCAGTACTTC.

This chain links TRBV2 with TRBJ2-1; 13 bases fit TRBD2. Trimming at V came to 7 bases and at J to 11 bases, leaving 11 bases not matched to a gene. The germline V gene encodes CDR1 SNHLY and CDR2 FYNNEI. The CDR3 has 15 residues. The CDR3: CASIAGTSGTAQQFF. Written as DNA, the CDR3 is TGTGCCAGCATAGCCGGGACTAGCGGGACAGCCCAGCAGTTCTTC.